Below are 7 T cell receptor beta chains sequenced from a single sample in a study of human T cells and chemical hapten exposure. TCRdb fed the RACE reads into MiXCR, producing one record per CDR3 protein. Of about 56,000 distinct CDR3 sequences in the sample, 9.3% were seen once. The time point denotes: patch test 1, 2 weeks after DPC sensitization. Treatment: therapeutic diphenylcyclopropenone sensitization with weekly scalp DPC. The sample was whole blood, taken in connection with sensitization to the hapten diphenylcyclopropenone (DPC). Source of these receptors: a woman in her 40s with alopecia areata. Some clones in this sample may be carry-over from other donors' samples.

This clonotype appeared many times. The V call is TRBV20-1, the J call TRBJ2-1; 9 bases agree with TRBD2. With V trimmed by 6 bases and J by 8 bases, 17 bases remained unmatched. Germline V lookup: CDR1 DFQATT, CDR2 SNEGSKA (reference sequence). This CDR3 has 16 amino acids. The DNA of the CDR3 is TGCAGTGCCCCTGCCGGGGCTAGCGGGGTTAACCATGAGCAGTTCTTC. It yields the protein CSAPAGASGVNHEQFF.

The chain couples TRBV6-1 to TRBJ2-3, with D possibly being TRBD1 (6 bases). Germline CDR1 reads MNHNS; CDR2 reads SASEGT. Trimming stripped 1 base from V and 1 base from J, with 12 bases between. This CDR3 spans 16 amino acids. In DNA, the CDR3 is TGTGCCAGCAGTGAAGAGGACAGACCCCGCACAGATACGCAGTATTTT. Translation: CASSEEDRPRTDTQYF.

This clonotype was seen repeatedly, ten times or more. In DNA form, the CDR3 reads TGTGCCAGCAGCCTCGCCTCCCCCGGGAGCGCAGATACGCAGTATTTT. This codes for CASSLASPGSADTQYF. The chain links TRBV3-1 to TRBJ2-3; D perhaps matches TRBD2 (6 bases). Germline CDR1 is LGHDT and CDR2 is YNNKEL (reference sequence). The CDR3 runs 16 residues. V was shortened by 4 bases and J by 4 bases, with 18 bases between the two germline ends.

This clonotype was seen many times. A read error may produce the germline difference seen at one junction end. CDR3 loop: CASSEGGTEF. The CDR3 nucleotides read TGTGCCAGCAGTGAAGGTGGGACAGAGTTT. This chain joins TRBV2 and TRBJ1-1, with TRBD1 matching over 7 bases. The CDR3 has 10 residues. Germline CDR1 and CDR2: SNHLY and FYNNEI.

This clonotype was seen a handful of times. The chain links TRBV5-1 to TRBJ2-5; D is undetermined. CDR3 length: 12 amino acids. Germline CDR1 reads SGHRS; CDR2 reads YFSETQ. V was clipped by 4 bases and J by 5 bases, with 9 bases between them. In DNA form, the CDR3 reads TGCGCCAGCAGCCGAGATACCGAGACCCAGTACTTC. It codes for CASSRDTETQYF.

This clonotype was observed many times. This chain joins TRBV11-2 and TRBJ2-7; D might be TRBD2 (5 bases). Germline lookup yields CDR1 SGHAT and CDR2 FQNNGV. This CDR3 contains 15 residues. Trimming took off 0 bases at V and 6 bases at J, with 15 bases between the two ends. The CDR3, as DNA: TGTGCCAGCAGCTTAGATCCCGCGGGTCTTGGCGAGCAGTACTTC. Translating gives CASSLDPAGLGEQYF.

This clonotype was counted ten times or more. The chain carries TRBV3-1 and TRBJ2-1, with 13 bases that match TRBD2. The germline V gene has CDR1 LGHDT and CDR2 YNNKEL (reference sequence). With V trimmed by 8 bases and J by 4 bases, 5 bases remained unmatched. The CDR3 loop spans 15 amino acids. The CDR3, as DNA: TGTGCCAGCGGAACTAGCGGGGGGGATTACAATGAGCAGTTCTTC. Encoded protein: CASGTSGGDYNEQFF.